This T cell receptor beta chain appears in the sequencing data of a study of blood T cell repertoires in COVID-19. This clone was found once. This CDR3 contains 12 residues. With V trimmed by 6 bases and J by 10 bases, 5 bases remained unmatched. From germline, CDR1 is MNHEY and CDR2 SVGAGI. Generated by immunoSEQ multiplex PCR, the TCRdb table keeps only in-frame clones and is missing some. The sample includes 300,000 to 400,000 clones, around nine tenths of them seen just once. The sequenced material came from peripheral blood. This sequence joins TRBV6-5 and TRBJ1-1, with 10 bases that match TRBD1. The sequence derives from a human donor in a cohort sampled during active COVID-19. The CDR3 DNA sequence: TGTGCCAGCAGCAGACAGGGGGCTAGAGCTTTCTTT. It encodes CASSRQGARAFF.